This entry lists 25 T cell receptor beta chains sequenced from one sample in a study of T cells expressing NK-cell markers (dated by TCRdb to about 2020). The method was 5' RACE. Data came from an Illumina HiSeq 2000. TCRdb reprocessed the raw reads; every CDR3 protein sequence is a single record, and DNA is not supplied. This sample's table lists about 430,000 distinct CDR3 sequences. Together, the top ten hold over 1.1% of the sample. Sequencing was done on a sample of blood T cells: a sorted CD56 or NKG2C T cell subset, CD4+ or CD8+ T cells, or bulk PBMC T cells (not recorded which). These receptors were collected from a woman between 50 and 59 years old in good health. Donor details come from another sample of the same person, matched by shared clones.

This chain joins TRBV9 and TRBJ2-3. The CDR3 has 14 amino acids. Germline CDR1 reads SGDLS; CDR2 reads YYNGEE. CDR3: CASSVGGITDTQYF.

This sequence joins TRBV5-1 and TRBJ2-1. The germline V gene encodes CDR1 SGHRS and CDR2 YFSETQ. The CDR3 covers 15 residues. This chain's CDR3 is CASSLSDTSYNEQFF.

V is TRBV3-1 and J is TRBJ2-1; TCRdb proposes TRBD2, but this gene call is untestable without DNA. Germline-derived CDR1 and CDR2 are LGHDT and YNNKEL (reference sequence). The length of the CDR3 is 17 residues. CDR3 loop: CASSPGLAGGPYNEQFF.

The V call is TRBV7-6, the J call TRBJ1-5. This CDR3 has 15 amino acids. The germline V gene encodes CDR1 SGHVS and CDR2 FNYEAQ. The CDR3 region is CASSLGEAGNQPQHF.

The chain employs TRBV18 and TRBJ2-6; the D call from TCRdb, TRBD2, cannot be confirmed without DNA. CDR3 length equals 19 residues. Germline V gene sequence: CDR1 KGHSH, CDR2 LQKENI. The CDR3 loop is CASSSRLAGGDSGANVLTF.

The chain couples TRBV5-1 to TRBJ2-2; TCRdb designates TRBD2, a call that cannot be tested without DNA. Looked up from germline, CDR1 is SGHRS and CDR2 is YFSETQ. This CDR3 spans 16 amino acids. CDR3 region: CASSLVVAGDTGELFF.

V gene TRBV29-1 combines with J gene TRBJ2-1; as DNA is missing, the TRBD1 call by TCRdb cannot be tested. Germline values: CDR1 SQVTM, CDR2 ANQGSEA. The CDR3 spans 13 residues. CDR3 region: CSVVRLRGNEQFF.

The gene calls are TRBV7-2 and TRBJ2-2; absent DNA, TCRdb's TRBD1 call cannot be checked. Germline loops: CDR1 SGHTA, CDR2 FQGNSA. The CDR3 has 15 residues. The CDR3: CASSLEGIGTGELFF.

This chain connects TRBV27 to TRBJ2-1; TCRdb reports TRBD2, a call that lacks DNA to check it against. In germline, CDR1 is MNHEY, CDR2 SMNVEV (reference sequence). The CDR3 extends over 15 amino acids. The CDR3 loop reads CASRKRLAGDNEQFF.

CDR3 sequence: CASSSQGPRGNTGELFF. The chain combines TRBV6-2 or TRBV6-3 with TRBJ2-2; TCRdb calls TRBD2, which cannot be checked without DNA. The CDR3 runs 17 residues. CDR1 and CDR2 (germline): MNHEY, SVGEGT.

This chain's CDR3 is CASRPGTTWLGELFF. The chain uses TRBV6-5 and TRBJ2-2; the D gene TCRdb calls, TRBD1, cannot be checked with no DNA. The V gene's germline CDR1 is MNHEY and CDR2 SVGAGI. This CDR3 is 15 amino acids long.

CDR3: CASSLWGRVTGELFF. V usage is TRBV5-1 and J usage is TRBJ2-2; TCRdb calls TRBD1, which cannot be checked without DNA. The CDR3 spans 15 residues. Germline CDR1 is SGHRS and CDR2 is YFSETQ. The variable domain in full, completed from reference TRBV5-1 and TRBJ2-2, reads KAGVTQTPRYLIKTRGQQVTLSCSPISGHRSVSWYQQTPGQGLQFLFEYFSETQRNKGNFPGRFSGRQFSNSRSEMNVSTLELGDSALYLCASSLWGRVTGELFFGEGSRLTVL.

This chain links TRBV5-1 with TRBJ2-2. This CDR3 has 15 residues. CDR1 is SGHRS and CDR2 is YFSETQ in the germline V gene. This chain's CDR3 is CASSESLRGAGELFF.

This chain connects TRBV18 to TRBJ2-5. From germline, CDR1 is KGHSH and CDR2 LQKENI. The CDR3 sequence is 15 residues long. CDR3 protein: CASSPRQLYQETQYF. Variable domain in full (rest from reference TRBV18 and TRBJ2-5): NAGVMQNPRHLVRRRGQEARLRCSPMKGHSHVYWYRQLPEEGLKFMVYLQKENIIDESGMPKERFSAEFPKEGPSILRIQQVVRGDSAAYFCASSPRQLYQETQYFGPGTRLLVL.

This chain connects TRBV11-2 to TRBJ2-2; there is no DNA to check the TCRdb D call of TRBD1. The CDR3 has 14 residues. Germline lookup yields CDR1 SGHAT and CDR2 FQNNGV. This CDR3 reads CASSLKPLVGELFF.

The V call is TRBV28, the J call TRBJ1-2; TCRdb's D call of TRBD1 is untestable without DNA. Per germline, CDR1 MDHEN and CDR2 SYDVKM. The CDR3 contains 15 residues. The CDR3 here is CASSYRVGGAGGYTF.

This chain links TRBV12-3 or TRBV12-4 with TRBJ2-3; TCRdb's D call of TRBD1 is untestable without DNA. The CDR3 runs to 14 residues. The CDR3 here is CASKTGGATNTQYF.

This CDR3 is CASRTSGRPVEQFF. V gene TRBV12-3 or TRBV12-4 combines with J gene TRBJ2-1; the D gene TCRdb calls, TRBD2, cannot be checked with no DNA. The CDR3 is 14 amino acids.

The J gene is TRBJ1-6, the V gene TRBV20-1. The CDR3 extends over 16 amino acids. Germline assignment: CDR1 DFQATT and CDR2 SNEGSKA (reference sequence). CDR3: CSARGRTSSYNSPLHF.

The chain recombines TRBV4-1 with TRBJ2-1; the TCRdb D gene call, TRBD1, has no DNA to confirm it. The CDR3 spans 14 residues. Per germline, CDR1 MGHRA and CDR2 YSYEKL. The CDR3 protein is CASSLAGPFNEQFF.

This CDR3 is CASSTHLIGEQYF. The genes are TRBV14 and TRBJ2-7. Germline CDR1 and CDR2: SGHDN and FVKESK. The CDR3 consists of 13 residues.

This rearrangement joins TRBV24-1 to TRBJ2-7; TCRdb gives TRBD1 as the D gene, but with no DNA this cannot be confirmed. The CDR3 spans 14 residues. The germline CDR1 and CDR2 sequences are KGHDR and SFDVKD. CDR3 amino acids: CATSDPRRGYEQYF.

V and J are TRBV12-3 or TRBV12-4 and TRBJ1-4; TCRdb's D call of TRBD1 is untestable without DNA. The CDR3 runs to 16 residues. The CDR3 loop is CASRKLRDRGDEKLFF.

The chain has TRBV5-1 and TRBJ2-1; as DNA is missing, the TRBD2 call by TCRdb cannot be tested. CDR3 size: 15 residues. Germline assignment: CDR1 SGHRS and CDR2 YFSETQ. The CDR3 reads CASSLGLAGYNEQFF.

The V call is TRBV4-1, the J call TRBJ2-1; the TCRdb D gene call, TRBD2, has no DNA to confirm it. Germline V gene data show CDR1 as MGHRA and CDR2 as YSYEKL. CDR3 length: 18 amino acids. CDR3: CASSHSTSGQSSYNEQFF.